Below are 21 T cell receptor beta chains sequenced from a single sample in a study of tumor-infiltrating lymphocytes in primary liver carcinoma. Germline DNA was also extracted, and blood RNA was taken from unsorted whole blood. TCR beta cDNA was made from 500 ng total RNA with a constant-region primer. Investigators got TCR beta libraries out of three nested multiplex PCR rounds, done with slightly modified ARM-PCR. Primers for the first two PCR rounds were TRBV1-TRBV30 forward primers and a C-beta reverse primer (approximately 10 cycles per round). TCRdb redid the calling of the multiplex PCR reads with MiXCR, one entry per CDR3 protein. Of more than 150,000 distinct CDR3 sequences in the sample, around 60% were seen once. The sequenced sample consisted of peripheral blood. The receptor set was obtained from a middle-aged man with primary liver carcinoma and hepatitis B virus infection.

For this clonotype: Relative to the germline gene, one junction end is altered; a read error may explain this. V gene TRBV11-2 combines with J gene TRBJ2-7, with D unresolved. Germline V CDR1 and CDR2: SGHAT, FQNNGV. The CDR3 sequence is 14 residues long. The CDR3 region has the DNA TGTACCAGGAACTTAACCGACGGACCCTACGAGCAGTACTTC. Its translation is CTRNLTDGPYEQYF.

This clonotype was observed a handful of times. The chain joins TRBV10-3 to TRBJ2-5; tentative D call: TRBD1 (5 bases). Trimming took off 0 bases at V and 5 bases at J, with 13 bases between the two ends. Germline lookup yields CDR1 ENHRY and CDR2 SYGVKD. The CDR3 runs to 15 residues. The CDR3 DNA sequence: TGTGCCATCAGTGAGTCGGCCGGCAGGGCGGAGACCCAGTACTTC. Protein sequence: CAISESAGRAETQYF.

This clonotype has only a few counts. This sequence joins TRBV12-3 or TRBV12-4 and TRBJ2-2; the match to TRBD1 covers 11 bases. CDR3 length: 15 amino acids. J was trimmed by 3 bases and V by 6 bases; bases with no gene match: 3. This chain's CDR3 is CASRRTGGDTGELFF. CDR3 nucleotides: TGTGCCAGCAGGAGGACAGGGGGCGACACCGGGGAGCTGTTTTTT.

The chain combines TRBV11-2 with TRBJ2-7, with 8 nucleotides matching TRBD2. Germline loops: CDR1 SGHAT, CDR2 FQNNGV. This CDR3 is built from 13 residues. The V gene end was trimmed by 8 bases and the J gene end by 1 base; junction bases not matched to a gene: 4. The CDR3 DNA reads as TGTGCCAGCGCTGAGCGGGGGTCCTACGAGCAGTACTTC. Translation: CASAERGSYEQYF.

The chain employs TRBV28 and TRBJ2-6; tentatively, D is TRBD1 (6 bases). The CDR3 has 17 residues. The V gene lost 3 bases and the J gene lost 1 base, with 13 bases spanning the gap. Germline loops: CDR1 MDHEN, CDR2 SYDVKM. The CDR3, as DNA: TGTGCCAGCAGTTTGAACAGGGTCCTATCTGGGGCCAACGTCCTGACTTTC. Its translation is CASSLNRVLSGANVLTF.

In its sample, this clonotype was seen once. Likely a read error: the CDR3 ends without its conserved phenylalanine or tryptophan. V usage is TRBV11-2 and J usage is TRBJ2-3; TRBD1 aligns across 10 bases. CDR1 is SGHAT, CDR2 FQNNGV, per germline. J was trimmed by 4 bases and V by 2 bases; bases with no gene match: 6. The CDR3 extends over 16 amino acids. The CDR3 DNA sequence: TGTGCCAGCAGCTTAATGGGACAGGGGAAAGCAGATACGCAGTATCTT. Translating it yields CASSLMGQGKADTQYL.

This clonotype was seen ten or more times. The CDR3 sequence is CSVCQGSLMNSPLHF. In DNA form, the CDR3 reads TGCAGCGTTTGTCAGGGGTCACTTATGAATTCACCCCTCCACTTT. The chain uses TRBV29-1 and TRBJ1-6; a possible D gene is TRBD1 (6 bases). The CDR3 spans 15 residues. The V and J ends lost 5 bases and 7 bases respectively, with 18 bases between them. Germline CDR1 and CDR2: SQVTM and ANQGSEA.

With respect to this clonotype: This could be a read error, since a much larger clone is one nucleotide away. Since no conserved phenylalanine or tryptophan closes the CDR3, a read error is the likely cause. This chain connects TRBV11-1 to TRBJ2-3; tentatively, D is TRBD2 (6 bases). This CDR3 contains 17 residues. Per the germline V gene, CDR1 is SGHAT and CDR2 is FQDESV (reference sequence). Trimming pared 1 base from V and 3 bases from J, leaving 17 bases between. The CDR3 is CASSLGNLAPATDTQYL. The CDR3 nucleotides are TGTGCCAGCAGCTTAGGCAATCTAGCGCCCGCGACAGATACGCAGTATCTT.

The V and J genes are TRBV6-5 and TRBJ1-4; the D is unclear. V was shortened by 5 bases and J by 3 bases, with 13 bases between the two germline ends. CDR3 length equals 15 residues. From germline, CDR1 is MNHEY and CDR2 SVGAGI. This CDR3 is CASSPPFGANEKLFF. CDR3 coding DNA: TGTGCCAGCAGTCCCCCCTTTGGGGCTAATGAAAAACTGTTTTTT.

As to this clonotype: At one end the junction does not follow the germline gene, possibly because of a read error. This chain uses TRBV6-2 or TRBV6-3 with TRBJ2-1, with TRBD1 as a possible D gene (5 bases). The CDR3 has 12 residues. Germline-derived CDR1 and CDR2 are MNHEY and SVGEGT. The CDR3 DNA is TGTGTCAGCGCAAGTCAGGGAAATGAGCAGTTCTTC. Protein product: CVSASQGNEQFF.

Concerning this clonotype itself: The junction does not match germline at one end; this may be a read error. The rearrangement joins TRBV29-1 to TRBJ2-1; TRBD1 matches 7 bases. Germline values: CDR1 SQVTM, CDR2 ANQGSEA. This CDR3 spans 14 amino acids. The CDR3 DNA reads TGCAGCGTTCACCGGGACAGTGTTAGTGGTGAGCAATTCTTC. Encoded protein: CSVHRDSVSGEQFF.

This clonotype was observed a few times. V usage is TRBV4-2 and J usage is TRBJ2-2, with TRBD2 matching over 7 bases. CDR1 is LGHNA, CDR2 YNFKEQ, per germline. The junction had 10 bases not matched to a gene; V was cut back by 7 bases and J by 2 bases. The CDR3 is 16 residues long. DNA for the CDR3: TGTGCCAGCACCCCAGTGCGGGGACTAAACACCGGGGAGCTGTTTTTT. As protein: CASTPVRGLNTGELFF.

This clonotype was counted between two and nine times. The germline gene is not matched at one end of the junction; a read error may be the cause. Here the CDR3 reads CASSLGGFGSYEQYF. CDR3 DNA: TGTGCCAGCAGTTTGGGTGGATTTGGCTCCTACGAGCAGTACTTC. This chain connects TRBV5-5 to TRBJ2-7; D call uncertain. The germline gives CDR1 SGHKS, CDR2 YYEKEE (reference sequence). CDR3 length: 15 amino acids.

This clonotype has a handful of counts. The CDR3 spells CASSQDRVGRNTDTQYF. CDR3 in DNA: TGTGCCAGCAGCCAAGATAGAGTCGGGAGAAACACAGATACGCAGTATTTT. The chain uses TRBV4-2 and TRBJ2-3; a possible D gene is TRBD2 (6 bases). V lost 0 bases, J lost 2 bases, and 15 bases lay in between. The CDR3 covers 17 residues. CDR1 is LGHNA, CDR2 YNFKEQ, per germline.

This clonotype turned up a few times. This chain's CDR3 is CASRAGTNYGYTF. The DNA for the CDR3 is TGTGCCAGCAGGGCCGGGACCAACTATGGCTACACCTTC. This chain joins TRBV6-5 and TRBJ1-2; weak D call: TRBD1 (5 bases). The germline V gene encodes CDR1 MNHEY and CDR2 SVGAGI. The CDR3 extends over 13 amino acids. The V and J ends lost 6 bases and 2 bases respectively, with 10 bases between them.

Remarks on this clonotype: One junction end disagrees with the germline gene, perhaps due to a read error. This chain connects TRBV7-9 to TRBJ1-1; tentatively, D is TRBD1 (5 bases). This CDR3 comprises 15 residues. From germline, CDR1 is SEHNR and CDR2 FQNEAQ (reference sequence). CDR3 residues: CASSLQSTANTEAFF. Written as DNA, the CDR3 is TGTGCAAGCAGCTTGCAGTCGACAGCGAACACTGAAGCTTTCTTT.

V and J are TRBV11-2 and TRBJ1-4; 7 bases map to TRBD1. Per germline, CDR1 SGHAT and CDR2 FQNNGV. The CDR3 sequence is 19 residues long. The V and J ends lost 7 bases and 10 bases, in that order; junction bases with no gene match: 27. CDR3 protein: CASTFLSFAQAKDRSKLFF. In nucleotides, the CDR3 is TGTGCCAGCACCTTTTTATCATTTGCCCAAGCCAAGGACAGGTCAAAACTGTTTTTT.

A word on this clonotype: A much larger clone differs from this one at a single base, so this may be a read error. This rearrangement joins TRBV6-1 to TRBJ2-2, with 9 bases fitting TRBD2. V trimming: 5 bases; J trimming: 0 bases; junction bases outside the gene matches: 10. Germline V gene lookup returns CDR1 MNHNS and CDR2 SASEGT. The CDR3 contains 18 residues. The CDR3 reads CASSLLLAGNANTGELFF. The CDR3 DNA reads as TGTGCCAGCAGTCTTCTTCTAGCGGGAAACGCGAACACCGGGGAGCTGTTTTTT.

DNA of the CDR3: TGTGCCATCAGTGAGAGTCTAGCCACAGATACGCAGTATTTT. Its translation is CAISESLATDTQYF. The chain uses TRBV10-3 and TRBJ2-3, with a weak D call TRBD2 (5 bases). Germline CDR1 ENHRY, CDR2 SYGVKD. V was trimmed by 2 bases and J by 2 bases, leaving 8 bases between them. This CDR3 region has 14 residues.

On this clonotype: No conserved phenylalanine or tryptophan ends this CDR3, so it is likely a read error. The chain recombines TRBV6-5 with TRBJ1-1; 7 nucleotides line up with TRBD1. This CDR3 spans 14 amino acids. Germline V CDR1 and CDR2: MNHEY, SVGAGI. J lost 11 bases, V lost 6 bases, and 15 bases had no gene match. In DNA form, the CDR3 reads TGTGCCAGCAGATCGACAGGGCGAACGAACAGGGCTTTCCTT. Protein: CASRSTGRTNRAFL.

The V call is TRBV11-2, the J call TRBJ2-7; TRBD2 agrees at 11 bases. Germline-derived CDR1 and CDR2 are SGHAT and FQNNGV. The CDR3 extends over 17 amino acids. Losses at the gene ends were 4 bases for V and 3 bases for J; bases not matched to a gene: 11. CDR3 DNA sequence: TGTGCCAGCAGCTCCACCCCCCCTAGCGGGGGGAACTACGAGCAGTACTTC. This codes for CASSSTPPSGGNYEQYF.